This TCR beta chain comes out of a study of OX40 agonist ivuxolimab in advanced cancers. Turning to the study itself: Patients received the agonistic anti-OX40 (CD134) antibody ivuxolimab. Overall study results and limits: On average, CD8+ T cells had more expanded clones than CD4+. In the 0.1 to 3.0 mg/kg range, CD4+ and CD8+ blood T cells had expanded clonally by week 6. The authors also found low normalized T-cell clonal expansion in some nonresponders.

The germline V gene encodes CDR1 SGHNT and CDR2 YYREEE (reference sequence). J was trimmed by 7 bases and V by 0 bases; bases with no gene match: 3. This CDR3 is 15 amino acids long. Comment on this clone: Its antigen is undetermined.

The table came from immunoSEQ multiplex PCR; TCRdb's copy has only in-frame clones and leaves some out. The sample holds about 40,000 clones, approximately 78% seen once. The chain couples TRBV5-4 to TRBJ2-1; 11 nucleotides align to TRBD2. The sequence derives from an adult with an advanced solid tumor such as melanoma, head and neck, liver or kidney cancer. The material was CD4+ or CD8+ T cells sorted from blood, obtained in a trial of the OX40 agonist ivuxolimab. The DNA of the CDR3 is TGTGCCAGCAGCTTGGACCTAGCGGGAGGTAATGAGCAGTTCTTC. It translates to CASSLDLAGGNEQFF.